This T cell receptor beta chain was sequenced for a study of beta chain features in type 1 diabetes. About the research overall: The study examined around 99,000,000 sorted cells across all samples. Points from the study as a whole: Resolution of whether HLA type affects TCRB rearrangement was not achieved here. Moderate yet significant TCRB CDR3 shortening was seen in Type 1 diabetes patients in all four CD4+ subsets.

Stem cell-like memory, regulatory, central memory and naive CD4+ cells were sorted via CD45RO/CCR7/CD25/CD127/CD95/CD27. cDNA synthesis used the whole RNA isolate, giving expressed TCRB sequences. Using immunoSEQ multiplex PCR, the repertoire was profiled, and TCRdb retains in-frame clones only, with some absent. Of 200,000 to 300,000 clones listed, just over 20% are singletons. The CDR3 runs to 11 residues. Trimming left V 3 bases short and J 10 bases short, with 7 bases between. CDR1 SGHTA and CDR2 FQGNSA come from the germline V gene. There are a few counts of this clone. Its antigen is unidentified.

The rearrangement uses TRBV7-2 and TRBJ2-1, with a possible D match to TRBD2 (6 bases). The receptor was isolated from a woman aged 40 to 49 with type 1 diabetes. Material: naive CD4+ T cells from blood. CDR3 nucleotide sequence: TGTGCCAGCAGCTTCAGCGGGGAGCAGTTCTTC. Translated: CASSFSGEQFF.